This T cell receptor (beta chain) was recorded in a study of blood T cells in healthy people across ages (dated by TCRdb to between 2015 and 2016). General notes on the study: In model experiments, template switching captured about one uniquely barcoded TCR beta cDNA molecule for every two T cells. To track age-related changes in TCR beta repertoire diversity, the study relied on deep sequencing normalized with unique cDNA molecular identifiers. The donors were split into four age groups: young (average about 15 years), middle-aged (roughly 42), aged (over 55) and long-lived (82). To avoid experimental bias, donors of different ages were randomly spread across the sequencing lanes. The study analyzed two additional independent replicas of 1 million unique cDNA reads from the same blood draw for two donors, one aged 18 to 29 and one aged 80 or older. The paper as a whole reports these results and caveats: Estimates of total diversity based on one million sequenced T cells were considered lower bounds and underestimates. The percentage of naive T cells measured by flow cytometry correlated strongly with observed TCR beta diversity. Conclusive comparison of naive and antigen-experienced compartments was prevented by the profiling of bulk unsorted PBMCs. Because donor CMV infection status was unknown, age-related changes in expanded clonotypes were potentially confounded. Compared with the aged group, the long-lived group had more naive CD4+ T cells, fewer expanded clones and increased TCR diversity, suggesting age selection. Observed TCR beta diversity per million T cells fell roughly linearly with age, and a significant reduction was already apparent by age approximately 41.

From the cysteine through the phenylalanine, the CDR3 covers 15 amino acids. The sequence is cut down to CDR3 DNA, 45 bases in frame from base 1. Via the germline V gene (reference sequence), CDR1 is LNHNV and CDR2 YYDKDF. Trimming removed 4 bases from V and 2 bases from J; the gene matches leave 2 bases unexplained. The library was built by means of 5' RACE. Instrument on record: Illumina HiSeq 2500. A second roughly 6 to 11 cycle PCR used a sample-barcoded 5' primer and a J-beta primer mix. Each TCR beta cDNA molecule received a unique molecular identifier from a template-switch 5' adaptor carrying 12 random nucleotides. At least 3 million CDR3-containing paired-end reads were obtained from each sample. First-strand cDNA synthesis was performed from all RNA using the Mint cDNA synthesis kit, with priming by a TRBC-specific oligonucleotide. Following uracil-DNA glycosylase treatment, all cDNA underwent a first 18-cycle PCR with the universal primers M1SS and BC2_uni_R. In the original analysis: For normalization, 1 million high-quality reads, each with a distinct molecular identifier, were randomly selected from each sample. Instead of being binned into consensus sequences, reads with shared molecular identifiers were discarded. MiTCR, run with a Q25 quality threshold and the strictest error-elimination algorithm, handled CDR3 identification, clonotype clustering and error correction. A nonparametric unseen species model with Euler transformation was used to estimate a lower bound on total TCR beta diversity. TCRdb cleaned the public reads at Q25 with fastp, built clones with MiXCR and kept in-frame beta chains. All rows with the same CDR3 protein become a single entry with the most common DNA and genes. The V and J calls here are based on TCRdb, not the publication. This sample gives about 1.1 million distinct CDR3 sequences in total; more than 30% of them show up just once. Around 13% of the sample is in the top ten clones.

On this clonotype itself: No antigen is known for it. No much larger clone exists at a distance of one base, and base qualities are not known.

The roughly 39 donors, aged 6 to 90 years, were systemically healthy Caucasian individuals from Russia. Each donor gave about 9.7 milliliters of peripheral blood, drawn into EDTA-treated Vacutainer tubes. PBMCs were isolated by Ficoll-Paque density-gradient centrifugation, with at least 7 million obtained per sample. Trizol reagent was used to extract total RNA from the PBMCs, yielding at least 6 micrograms per sample. The percentages of naive CD45RAhigh/CD27high T cells were determined by flow cytometry on a PBMC aliquot from every donor. Sequencing was done on a sample of blood. The sequence was collected from a man between 18 and 29 years old in good health. The chain uses TRBV15 and TRBJ2-5; the junction holds 12 bases that match TRBD2. CDR3 sequence: CATSTLAGGQETQYF. The base sequence is TGTGCCACCAGCACCCTAGCGGGGGGGCAAGAGACCCAGTACTTC.